This passage covers 32 T cell receptor beta chains from one sample sequenced in a study of cytomegalovirus exposure and HLA in healthy donors (dated by TCRdb to about 2017). The method was the immunoSEQ multiplex PCR assay. A mixture of 60 forward primers for TCR Vbeta segments and 13 reverse primers for TCR Jbeta segments was used in the multiplex PCR. As stored in TCRdb, this immuneACCESS dataset retains in-frame rearrangements with V and J assigned. A fraction of the clones does not appear; measured against another copy, unresolved V genes explain less than half of the discrepancy, and the remainder lacks a known reason. A total of under 200,000 clones appear in this sample, 80% to 90% of them only once. Of the sample, around 2% is held by the ten largest clones. Sequenced: PBMCs. The origin of the receptors is a man aged 18 to 29 in good health and CMV-seronegative.

The rearrangement uses TRBV5-1 and TRBJ2-3; D call uncertain. Trimming took off 4 bases at V and 5 bases at J, with 11 bases between the two ends. The germline V gene encodes CDR1 SGHRS and CDR2 YFSETQ. The CDR3 totals 13 residues. The CDR3 sequence: CASSPVLGDTQYF. DNA for the CDR3: TGCGCCAGCAGCCCAGTGCTAGGAGATACGCAGTATTTT.

This sequence joins TRBV2 and TRBJ1-2; D possibly corresponds to TRBD1 (5 bases). Trimming pared 6 bases from V and 4 bases from J, leaving 21 bases between. Germline V CDR1 and CDR2: SNHLY, FYNNEI. CDR3 length: 16 amino acids. CDR3 nucleotides: TGTGCCAGCAGCCAGCGGGGGGGGGATGTTAGCTATGGCTACACCTTC. This gives the protein CASSQRGGDVSYGYTF.

This rearrangement joins TRBV28 to TRBJ2-7, with 9 bases that match TRBD1. Looked up from germline, CDR1 is MDHEN and CDR2 is SYDVKM. The CDR3 consists of 14 residues. The V and J ends lost 6 bases and 5 bases, in that order; junction bases with no gene match: 8. This chain's CDR3 is CASSPGTGMHEQYF. In DNA form, the CDR3 reads TGTGCCAGCAGCCCGGGGACAGGGATGCACGAGCAGTACTTC.

This chain links TRBV28 with TRBJ1-1; the D gene is possibly TRBD1 (6 bases). This CDR3 has 13 residues. Germline-derived CDR1 and CDR2 are MDHEN and SYDVKM. Trimming pared 3 bases from V and 6 bases from J, leaving 11 bases between. The CDR3 protein is CASSLGGAAEAFF. The CDR3 DNA sequence: TGTGCCAGCAGTTTGGGGGGGGCCGCTGAAGCTTTCTTT.

The chain links TRBV11-3 to TRBJ2-7; D remains unclear. Germline lookup yields CDR1 SGHNT and CDR2 YENEEA. With 5 bases removed from V and 1 base from J, the gap between germline ends came to 9 bases. The CDR3 has 13 amino acids. CDR3 sequence reads: CASSRGASYEQYF. CDR3 bases: TGTGCCAGCAGCCGAGGTGCGTCCTACGAGCAGTACTTC.

The V gene is TRBV28, the J gene TRBJ2-7, with TRBD2 matching 13 bases. V shed 5 bases, J shed 2 bases, and the junction held 18 bases outside the gene matches. The CDR3 sequence is 20 residues long. Germline-derived CDR1 and CDR2 are MDHEN and SYDVKM. CDR3 coding DNA: TGTGCCAGCAGTCTCAGCGCGGGGGGGAGGACTAGCGGGAGTACCTACGAGCAGTACTTC. Residues: CASSLSAGGRTSGSTYEQYF.

This rearrangement joins TRBV6-6 to TRBJ2-5; the D gene is possibly TRBD2 (7 bases). The J call is doubtful: the DNA matches TRBJ2-7 better. The CDR3 runs 13 residues. Germline V lookup: CDR1 MNHNY, CDR2 SVGAGI (reference sequence). The CDR3 sequence is CASNGGLRYEQYF. The DNA of the CDR3 is TGTGCCAGCAACGGGGGGCTGAGGTACGAGCAGTACTTC.

This chain links TRBV18 with TRBJ2-2; TRBD1 might be the D (6 bases). Germline assignment: CDR1 KGHSH and CDR2 LQKENI. The CDR3 is 15 residues long. V was shortened by 6 bases and J by 2 bases, with 13 bases between the two germline ends. The CDR3 region is CASSQRTANTGELFF. The CDR3 nucleotides are TGTGCCAGCTCGCAGCGGACAGCTAACACCGGGGAGCTGTTTTTT.

This chain connects TRBV23-1 to TRBJ2-7; D perhaps matches TRBD1 (6 bases). TRBV23-1 is an ORF; its function is uncertain. The CDR3 spans 16 residues. V lost 4 bases and J lost 1, with 17 bases in between. The CDR3 region has the DNA TGCGCCAGCAGTCTCCGTAGACAGGCCCGATCCTACGAGCAGTACTTC. This translates into CASSLRRQARSYEQYF.

The chain employs TRBV4-1 and TRBJ1-2; D is ambiguous. CDR1 and CDR2 (germline): MGHRA, YSYEKL. Deletions cut 5 bases from V and 4 bases from J, with 14 bases between. The CDR3 runs 14 residues. This CDR3 reads CASSEALTSYGYTF. CDR3 sequence (DNA): TGCGCCAGCAGCGAGGCCCTCACCTCCTATGGCTACACCTTC.

The chain is built from TRBV7-9 and TRBJ2-7; D gene unclear. The CDR3 is 11 residues long. Germline CDR1 is SEHNR and CDR2 is FQNEAQ (reference sequence). The V end was cut by 2 bases, the J end by 3 bases, with 2 bases between. This chain's CDR3 is CASSLHYEQYF. CDR3 nucleotides: TGTGCCAGCAGCTTACACTACGAGCAGTACTTC.

The CDR3 DNA follows: TGTGCCAGCAGCTTAAGGGCCGGGGAGGGGCCGAACACCGGGGAGCTGTTTTTT. Residues: CASSLRAGEGPNTGELFF. This chain connects TRBV11-3 to TRBJ2-2, with 7 bases matching TRBD2. CDR1 SGHNT and CDR2 YENEEA come from the germline V gene. V dropped 2 bases and J dropped 0; count of bases not matched to a gene: 9. The CDR3 totals 18 residues.

This chain joins TRBV18 and TRBJ1-5; D gene unclear. Between the trimmed V and J ends, which lost 4 bases and 7 bases, there was a span of 8 bases. The length of the CDR3 is 12 residues. Germline CDR1 KGHSH, CDR2 LQKENI. CDR3 amino acids: CASSQVGQPQHF. The DNA of the CDR3 is TGTGCCAGCTCACAGGTGGGCCAGCCCCAGCATTTT.

The sample holds one count of this clone. The CDR3 region has the DNA TGTGCCAGTAGCAGAACTAGCGGGAGCTCCTACGAGCAGTACTTC. The encoded protein is CASSRTSGSSYEQYF. The V gene is TRBV19, the J gene TRBJ2-7; TRBD2 matches at 11 bases. Germline trimming cut 6 bases from V and 0 bases from J; bases unmatched to any gene: 4. The CDR3 runs 15 residues. The germline V gene encodes CDR1 LNHDA and CDR2 SQIVND (reference sequence).

V usage is TRBV28 and J usage is TRBJ2-3, with D hard to call. V gave up 2 bases and J gave up 1 base, with 10 bases separating them. CDR1 and CDR2 (germline): MDHEN, SYDVKM. CDR3 length: 15 residues. The chain's CDR3 is CASSLNRLGTDTQYF. In DNA, the CDR3 is TGTGCCAGCAGTTTAAATCGGTTAGGCACAGATACGCAGTATTTT.

This chain uses TRBV6-1 with TRBJ1-1, with TRBD1 matching over 7 bases. From germline, CDR1 is MNHNS and CDR2 SASEGT. The CDR3 is made up of 13 amino acids. Trimming removed 7 bases from V and 10 bases from J; junction bases left unmatched: 12. The CDR3 sequence: CASTPGTDDRAFF. The DNA for the CDR3 is TGTGCCAGCACCCCCGGGACAGACGATAGAGCTTTCTTT.

V gene TRBV7-9 combines with J gene TRBJ1-1; 8 bases agree with TRBD1. V was clipped by 5 bases and J by 0 bases; unmatched bases: 8. Germline V gives CDR1 SEHNR, CDR2 FQNEAQ (reference sequence). There are 16 residues in the CDR3. CDR3 region: CASSPRQGIMNTEAFF. CDR3 coding DNA: TGTGCCAGCAGCCCAAGACAGGGGATAATGAACACTGAAGCTTTCTTT.

This sequence joins TRBV4-1 and TRBJ2-4, with 8 bases fitting TRBD1. The CDR3 extends over 16 amino acids. Germline assignment: CDR1 MGHRA and CDR2 YSYEKL. V lost 2 bases, J lost 9 bases, and 12 bases stayed unmatched. The CDR3 protein is CASSQRTDREYGIQYF. Here the CDR3 DNA reads TGCGCCAGCAGCCAACGGACGGACAGGGAATATGGCATTCAGTACTTC.

This clone showed up just a few times. Within the sample, other DNA sequences also encode this same CDR3. J is TRBJ1-5 and V is TRBV14, with D tentatively TRBD1 (5 bases). The V end lost 3 bases, the J end lost 4 bases, and 19 bases lay between the germline ends. The germline V gene encodes CDR1 SGHDN and CDR2 FVKESK. The CDR3 is made up of 17 amino acids. The CDR3 DNA reads TGTGCCAGCAGCCACGTCCTCCCGGGGGAACGGAATCAGCCCCAGCATTTT. Its protein is CASSHVLPGERNQPQHF. The full variable domain, rest sourced from reference TRBV14 and TRBJ1-5, is EAGVTQFPSHSVIEKGQTVTLRCDPISGHDNLYWYRRVMGKEIKFLLHFVKESKQDESGMPNNRFLAERTGGTYSTLKVQPAELEDSGVYFCASSHVLPGERNQPQHFGDGTRLSIL.

This clone was seen more than once but under ten times. The chain couples TRBV10-3 to TRBJ1-4; tentative D call: TRBD1 (5 bases). The germline gives CDR1 ENHRY, CDR2 SYGVKD. Trimming removed 5 bases at V and 4 bases at J, with 11 bases between. This CDR3 spans 14 amino acids. CDR3 DNA: TGTGCCATCAGTTCTTCAGGGATTAATGAAAAACTGTTTTTT. It codes for CAISSSGINEKLFF.

The chain carries TRBV23-1 and TRBJ1-1; no clear D. TRBV23-1 is assigned to the ORF class and has an uncertain function. V lost 7 bases and J 4 bases, leaving 28 bases between the germline ends. This CDR3 contains 18 residues. Written as DNA, the CDR3 is TGCGCCAGCATTCCCCCGCGGGCTCCACAGAAGGGAATCACTGAAGCTTTCTTT. Translating it yields CASIPPRAPQKGITEAFF.

The genes are TRBV9 and TRBJ2-3, with D perhaps matching TRBD2 (5 bases). Germline V gives CDR1 SGDLS, CDR2 YYNGEE. Trimming left V 10 bases short and J 1 base short, with 13 bases between. This CDR3 spans 13 amino acids. The CDR3 protein is CAHGRARTDTQYF. The CDR3 nucleotides read TGTGCCCACGGGCGGGCTCGCACAGATACGCAGTATTTT.

The J gene is TRBJ2-1, the V gene TRBV28; D call uncertain. The CDR3 spans 11 residues. The V gene lost 6 bases and the J gene lost 8 bases, with 8 bases spanning the gap. The germline CDR1 and CDR2 sequences are MDHEN and SYDVKM. This CDR3 reads CASRVSDEQFF. In DNA, the CDR3 is TGTGCCAGCAGGGTAAGCGATGAGCAGTTCTTC.

Note on this clone: Other DNA sequences in the sample encode the same CDR3. J is TRBJ2-5 and V is TRBV6-1; 11 nucleotides agree with TRBD2. V lost 2 bases, J lost 2 bases, and 1 base stayed unmatched. In germline, CDR1 is MNHNS, CDR2 SASEGT. The CDR3 length is 15 residues. The CDR3 DNA sequence: TGTGCCAGCAGTGAATTAGCGGGGGGGCAAGAGACCCAGTACTTC. Translating gives CASSELAGGQETQYF.

The chain uses TRBV7-8 and TRBJ2-5; possibly TRBD1 for D (6 bases). CDR3 size: 14 residues. Deletions cut 1 base from V and 4 bases from J, with 10 bases between. Looked up from germline, CDR1 is SGHVS and CDR2 is FQNEAQ. CDR3 protein: CASSLVSRGETQYF. The DNA of the CDR3 is TGTGCCAGCAGCTTAGTATCCAGGGGAGAGACCCAGTACTTC.

The chain is built from TRBV19 and TRBJ1-4; D not certain. Germline CDR1 LNHDA, CDR2 SQIVND (reference sequence). V dropped 8 bases and J dropped 3 bases, with 13 bases sitting between them. The CDR3 length is 14 residues. CDR3 bases: TGTGCCAGTCGTAGAGGGCTAGCTAATGAAAAACTGTTTTTT. Its protein is CASRRGLANEKLFF.

The V call is TRBV6-5, the J call TRBJ2-1; a possible D gene is TRBD2 (6 bases). V was clipped by 6 bases and J by 10 bases, with 10 bases between them. Germline loops: CDR1 MNHEY, CDR2 SVGAGI. The CDR3 consists of 11 residues. The CDR3 loop is CASSDSGEQFF. DNA of the CDR3: TGTGCCAGCAGCGACAGCGGGGAGCAGTTCTTC.

The rearrangement uses TRBV7-9 and TRBJ2-5, with 10 positions matching TRBD2. Losses at the gene ends were 4 bases for V and 7 bases for J; bases not matched to a gene: 15. This CDR3 has 17 residues. The germline CDR1 and CDR2 sequences are SEHNR and FQNEAQ (reference sequence). Here the CDR3 reads CASSYRGVAGGRGTQYF. For the CDR3, the DNA is TGTGCCAGCAGCTACCGAGGAGTAGCGGGGGGTAGAGGGACCCAGTACTTC.

This clone occurred a few times. This CDR3 reads CAISGDRAYQPQHF. The CDR3 nucleotides read TGTGCCATCAGTGGGGACAGGGCTTATCAGCCCCAGCATTTT. The chain carries TRBV10-3 and TRBJ1-5; the match to TRBD1 covers 9 bases. Trimming at V came to 4 bases and at J to 5 bases, leaving 3 bases not matched to a gene. The CDR3 spans 14 residues. Germline V gene sequence: CDR1 ENHRY, CDR2 SYGVKD.

This clone was seen just once. The chain carries TRBV4-2 and TRBJ1-4; 8 bases line up with TRBD1. V dropped 4 bases and J dropped 4; count of bases not matched to a gene: 2. Germline V gene data show CDR1 as LGHNA and CDR2 as YNFKEQ. CDR3 size: 14 residues. The CDR3 nucleotides are TGTGCCAGCAGCCCCGGACAGGGTAATGAAAAACTGTTTTTT. This sequence encodes CASSPGQGNEKLFF.

This rearrangement joins TRBV7-9 to TRBJ1-4, with D possibly being TRBD1 (5 bases). There are 16 residues in the CDR3. V was trimmed by 3 bases and J by 8 bases, leaving 19 bases between them. Per the germline V gene, CDR1 is SEHNR and CDR2 is FQNEAQ (reference sequence). The CDR3 DNA reads as TGTGCCAGCAGCTTGGGACTAGGGGATTTAGGGGAAAAACTGTTTTTT. Translation: CASSLGLGDLGEKLFF.

This chain uses TRBV10-2 with TRBJ1-2, with D possibly being TRBD1 (5 bases). This CDR3 is 13 amino acids long. Trimming removed 8 bases from V and 4 bases from J, with 14 bases in between. Germline-derived CDR1 and CDR2 are WSHSY and SAAADI. CDR3 sequence reads: CASLQVLGYGYTF. The CDR3 bases are TGCGCCAGCCTACAGGTCCTCGGCTATGGCTACACCTTC.